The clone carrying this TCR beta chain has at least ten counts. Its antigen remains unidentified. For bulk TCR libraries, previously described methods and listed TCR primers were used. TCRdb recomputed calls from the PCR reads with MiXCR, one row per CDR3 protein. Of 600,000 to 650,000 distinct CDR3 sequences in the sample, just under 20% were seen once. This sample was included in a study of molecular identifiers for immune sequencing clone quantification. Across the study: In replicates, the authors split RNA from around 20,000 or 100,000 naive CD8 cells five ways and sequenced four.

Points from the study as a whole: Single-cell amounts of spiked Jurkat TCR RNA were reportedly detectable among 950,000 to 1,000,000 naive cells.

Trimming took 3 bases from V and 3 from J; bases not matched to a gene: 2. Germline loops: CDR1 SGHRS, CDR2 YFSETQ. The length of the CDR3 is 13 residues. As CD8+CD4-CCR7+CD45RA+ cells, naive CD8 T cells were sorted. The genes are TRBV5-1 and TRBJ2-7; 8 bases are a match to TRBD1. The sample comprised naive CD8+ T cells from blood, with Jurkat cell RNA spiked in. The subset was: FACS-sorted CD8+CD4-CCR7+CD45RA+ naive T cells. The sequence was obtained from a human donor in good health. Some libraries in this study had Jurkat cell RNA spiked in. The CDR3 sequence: CASSSTGVYEQYF. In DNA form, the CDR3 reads TGCGCCAGCAGCTCGACAGGGGTCTACGAGCAGTACTTC.